These 14 T cell receptor beta chains were all obtained from the same sample, sequenced in a study of blood T cell repertoires in COVID-19. The repertoire was sequenced with immunoSEQ multiplex PCR; TCRdb's copy has only in-frame clones and lacks some. The sample includes 110,000 or so clones, 65% to 80% of them seen just once. Sequenced input: peripheral blood. Receptors originate from a man aged 50 or older with acute or convalescent COVID-19.

This clone appeared a single time. The chain links TRBV12-3 or TRBV12-4 to TRBJ1-5; D not resolved. Trimming removed 6 bases at V and 5 bases at J, with 11 bases between. The CDR3 loop spans 13 amino acids. The CDR3 sequence: CASSSVYDQPQHF. The CDR3 DNA reads as TGTGCCAGCAGCTCGGTCTACGATCAGCCCCAGCATTTT.

In its sample, this clone was seen a few times. CDR3 sequence (DNA): TGTGCCAGCACGACAGGAACTAACTATGGCTACACCTTC. Amino acid sequence: CASTTGTNYGYTF. The chain links TRBV28 to TRBJ1-2; TRBD1 might be the D (6 bases). The CDR3 consists of 13 residues. V lost 7 bases and J lost 0, with 9 bases in between. Germline CDR1 and CDR2: MDHEN and SYDVKM.

The chain combines TRBV5-8 with TRBJ1-2, with D maybe TRBD1 (6 bases). The CDR3 consists of 13 residues. V was trimmed by 5 bases and J by 5 bases, leaving 13 bases between them. Per the germline V gene, CDR1 is SGHTS and CDR2 is YDEGEE. CDR3 amino acids: CASSQGQIYGYTF. CDR3 nucleotides: TGTGCCAGCAGTCAAGGACAGATTTATGGCTACACCTTC.

The chain recombines TRBV3-1 (or the pseudogene TRBV3-2) with TRBJ2-3; D remains ambiguous. This CDR3 is 14 amino acids long. From germline, CDR1 is LGHDT and CDR2 YNNKEL (reference sequence). Trimming pared 3 bases from V and 1 base from J, leaving 8 bases between. DNA for the CDR3: TGTGCCAGCAGCCAGAGTCTCCGCACAGATACGCAGTATTTT. Translated, it gives CASSQSLRTDTQYF.

V usage is TRBV11-2 and J usage is TRBJ1-5; D unclear. Germline lookup yields CDR1 SGHAT and CDR2 FQNNGV. This CDR3 has 14 residues. V was clipped by 7 bases and J by 1 base, with 11 bases between them. CDR3 loop: CASIGMRSNQPQHF. CDR3 sequence (DNA): TGTGCCAGCATCGGGATGAGGAGCAATCAGCCCCAGCATTTT.

For this clone: At one boundary the junction diverges from the germline segment, which might be a read error. J is TRBJ2-1 and V is TRBV10-3; unclear D gene. Germline assignment: CDR1 ENHRY and CDR2 SYGVKD. CDR3 size: 11 residues. CDR3 loop: CAVSSDNEQFF. The CDR3 DNA is TGTGCCGTCAGCTCCGACAATGAGCAGTTCTTC.

V gene TRBV27 combines with J gene TRBJ2-2, with a weak D call TRBD2 (7 bases). The germline V gene encodes CDR1 MNHEY and CDR2 SMNVEV (reference sequence). V was clipped by 3 bases and J by 5 bases, with 19 bases between them. The length of the CDR3 is 17 residues. CDR3 sequence reads: CASSFLAGAGGTGELFF. The CDR3 nucleotides are TGTGCCAGCAGTTTTCTTGCGGGGGCGGGTGGAACCGGGGAGCTGTTTTTT.

The chain couples TRBV30 to TRBJ2-7, with D perhaps TRBD1 (6 bases). V was shortened by 0 bases and J by 4 bases, with 13 bases between the two germline ends. The V gene's germline CDR1 is GTSNPN and CDR2 SVGIG (reference sequence). This CDR3 has 14 residues. The CDR3 sequence is CAWSVTGGAYEQYF. CDR3 nucleotides: TGTGCCTGGAGTGTAACTGGGGGCGCTTACGAGCAGTACTTC.

The chain has TRBV6-5 and TRBJ1-3; D unclear. The CDR3 is 14 residues long. Germline V gives CDR1 MNHEY, CDR2 SVGAGI. Trimming took 6 bases from V and 4 from J, leaving 13 bases between them. The CDR3 loop reads CASSLGPGGNTIYF. In DNA, the CDR3 is TGTGCCAGCAGCCTGGGCCCGGGAGGAAACACCATATATTTT.

The chain uses TRBV3-1 (or the pseudogene TRBV3-2) and TRBJ2-1; 10 nucleotides agree with TRBD2. The germline V gene encodes CDR1 LGHDT and CDR2 YNNKEL (reference sequence). The CDR3 consists of 15 residues. The ends lost 1 base at V and 12 bases at J; junction bases unmatched: 9. The CDR3 sequence: CASSQGLAGVGGQFF. CDR3 DNA: TGTGCCAGCAGCCAAGGGCTAGCGGGAGTCGGGGGGCAGTTCTTC.

V is TRBV29-1 and J is TRBJ1-1; D unresolved. Germline CDR1 SQVTM, CDR2 ANQGSEA. Between the trimmed V and J ends, which lost 7 bases and 0 bases, there was a span of 12 bases. This CDR3 contains 13 residues. This CDR3 is CSAAGFLNTEAFF. In DNA, the CDR3 is TGCAGCGCCGCGGGGTTTCTGAACACTGAAGCTTTCTTT.

The rearrangement uses TRBV4-1 and TRBJ2-2; perhaps TRBD2 as D (6 bases). V shed 0 bases and J shed 0 bases, with 11 bases lying between them. Germline CDR1 is MGHRA and CDR2 is YSYEKL. The length of the CDR3 is 17 residues. CDR3 coding DNA: TGCGCCAGCAGCCAAGAACCCCTAGCGACGAACACCGGGGAGCTGTTTTTT. It is translated as CASSQEPLATNTGELFF.

The J gene is TRBJ1-4, the V gene TRBV5-1, with 7 nucleotides matching TRBD1. The germline gives CDR1 SGHRS, CDR2 YFSETQ. J was trimmed by 3 bases and V by 3 bases; bases with no gene match: 8. The CDR3 has 16 amino acids. The CDR3 here is CASSSTGTRSNEKLFF. The CDR3 DNA reads TGCGCCAGCAGCTCGACAGGGACTCGGTCTAATGAAAAACTGTTTTTT.

This clone has a handful of counts. The chain couples TRBV28 to TRBJ1-1; D unresolved. The germline gives CDR1 MDHEN, CDR2 SYDVKM. Trimming removed 2 bases at V and 1 base at J, with 11 bases between. The CDR3 is 15 residues long. CDR3 sequence: CASSLSLSGNTEAFF. CDR3 coding DNA: TGTGCCAGCAGTTTAAGTCTGTCGGGGAACACTGAAGCTTTCTTT.